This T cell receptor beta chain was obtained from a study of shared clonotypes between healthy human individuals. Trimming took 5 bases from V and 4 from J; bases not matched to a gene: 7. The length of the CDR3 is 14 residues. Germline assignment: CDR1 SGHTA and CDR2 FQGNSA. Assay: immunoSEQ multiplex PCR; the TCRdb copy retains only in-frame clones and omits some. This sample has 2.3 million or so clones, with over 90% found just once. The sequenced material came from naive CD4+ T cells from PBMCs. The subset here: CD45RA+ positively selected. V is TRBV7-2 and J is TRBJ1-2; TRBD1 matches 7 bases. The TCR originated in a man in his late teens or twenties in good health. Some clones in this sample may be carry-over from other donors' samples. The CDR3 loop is CASSIKQGFYGYTF. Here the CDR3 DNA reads TGTGCCAGCAGCATCAAACAGGGGTTCTATGGCTACACCTTC.